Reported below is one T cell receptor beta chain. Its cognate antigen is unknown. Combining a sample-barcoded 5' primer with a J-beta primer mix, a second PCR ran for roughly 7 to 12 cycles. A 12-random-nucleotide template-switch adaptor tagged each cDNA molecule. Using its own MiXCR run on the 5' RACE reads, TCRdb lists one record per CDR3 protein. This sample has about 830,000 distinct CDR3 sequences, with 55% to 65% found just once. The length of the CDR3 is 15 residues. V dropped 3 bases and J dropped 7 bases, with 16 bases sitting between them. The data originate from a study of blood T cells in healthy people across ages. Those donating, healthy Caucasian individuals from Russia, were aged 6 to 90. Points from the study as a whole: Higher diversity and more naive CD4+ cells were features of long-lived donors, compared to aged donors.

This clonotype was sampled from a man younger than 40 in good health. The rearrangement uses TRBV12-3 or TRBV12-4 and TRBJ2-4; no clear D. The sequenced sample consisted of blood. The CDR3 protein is CASSFRQDRWNIQYF. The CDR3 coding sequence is TGTGCCAGCAGTTTTCGTCAGGATCGTTGGAACATTCAGTACTTC.